The 21 T cell receptor beta chains listed next were all sequenced from one sample in a study of blood T cell repertoires in COVID-19. Assay: immunoSEQ multiplex PCR; the TCRdb copy retains only in-frame clones and omits some. The sample carries 250,000 to 400,000 clones, 90% recorded once. Specimen: peripheral blood. The receptors derive from a woman in her twenties or thirties with COVID-19, enrolled during active disease.

V and J are TRBV19 and TRBJ2-1; 10 positions agree with TRBD2. CDR3 length: 14 residues. CDR1 LNHDA and CDR2 SQIVND come from the germline V gene (reference sequence). V lost 3 bases and J lost 8; bases outside the gene matches: 4. The CDR3 spells CASSIVAGGDEQFF. The CDR3, as DNA: TGTGCCAGTAGTATTGTAGCGGGAGGTGATGAGCAGTTCTTC.

CDR3 DNA: TGTGCCAGCAGCCAGCTAGCGGTCACAGATACGCAGTATTTT. Protein sequence: CASSQLAVTDTQYF. This chain joins TRBV6-5 and TRBJ2-3; 7 bases fit TRBD2. The trim removed 6 bases at V and 2 bases at J, leaving 5 bases unmatched. Germline-derived CDR1 and CDR2 are MNHEY and SVGAGI. This CDR3 contains 14 residues.

The rearrangement uses TRBV11-2 and TRBJ1-1; D is undetermined. Germline CDR1 reads SGHAT; CDR2 reads FQNNGV. The CDR3 is made up of 14 amino acids. V was trimmed by 0 bases and J by 9 bases, leaving 14 bases between them. The DNA for the CDR3 is TGTGCCAGCAGCTTAGATGCGGCACCCAACAAAGCTTTCTTT. This encodes CASSLDAAPNKAFF.

The gene calls are TRBV30 and TRBJ1-1; no reliable D call. CDR3 length equals 12 residues. V gave up 4 bases and J gave up 12 bases, with 18 bases separating them. CDR1 and CDR2 from the germline V gene are GTSNPN and SVGIG (reference sequence). CDR3 sequence reads: CAWKVGKGVPFF. CDR3 bases: TGTGCCTGGAAGGTAGGAAAGGGAGTGCCTTTCTTT.

This chain joins TRBV3-1 (or the pseudogene TRBV3-2) and TRBJ1-5; 12 bases map to TRBD1. Germline lookup yields CDR1 LGHDT and CDR2 YNNKEL (reference sequence). V lost 3 bases and J lost 5; bases outside the gene matches: 8. The CDR3 spans 17 residues. This CDR3 is CASSHAPGTGGDQPQHF. The DNA of the CDR3 is TGTGCCAGCAGCCATGCACCCGGGACAGGGGGCGATCAGCCCCAGCATTTT.

The V call is TRBV18, the J call TRBJ1-5; D ambiguous. Trimming stripped 2 bases from V and 2 bases from J, with 13 bases between. CDR3 length: 16 residues. Germline values: CDR1 KGHSH, CDR2 LQKENI. CDR3 in amino acids: CASSPNPVEGNQPQHF. The CDR3 DNA reads TGTGCCAGCTCACCAAACCCGGTCGAGGGCAATCAGCCCCAGCATTTT.

This chain uses TRBV11-2 with TRBJ1-2; D perhaps matches TRBD1 (6 bases). The germline V gene has CDR1 SGHAT and CDR2 FQNNGV. The CDR3 is made up of 14 amino acids. Trimming removed 2 bases from V and 4 bases from J, with 11 bases in between. In nucleotides, the CDR3 is TGTGCCAGCAGCTTAAACAGGGTGGTCTATGGCTACACCTTC. It translates to CASSLNRVVYGYTF.

The chain carries TRBV7-9 and TRBJ2-7; D is ambiguous. Trimming left V 4 bases short and J 0 bases short, with 4 bases between. The CDR3 has 12 residues. Germline V CDR1 and CDR2: SEHNR, FQNEAQ (reference sequence). In DNA, the CDR3 is TGTGCCAGCAGCTGGAGCTCCTACGAGCAGTACTTC. It is translated as CASSWSSYEQYF.

The chain joins TRBV5-6 to TRBJ1-5, with D possibly matching TRBD1 (5 bases). The V end was cut by 4 bases, the J end by 2 bases, with 16 bases between. Looked up from germline, CDR1 is SGHDT and CDR2 is YYEEEE. This CDR3 has 16 residues. CDR3 DNA sequence: TGTGCCAGCAGCCTCACTTCCGGGGGAGGCAATCAGCCCCAGCATTTT. Translated, it gives CASSLTSGGGNQPQHF.

The chain recombines TRBV6-1 with TRBJ2-2, with 7 bases matching TRBD2. The CDR3 sequence is 15 residues long. Germline CDR1 and CDR2: MNHNS and SASEGT. Trimming at V came to 3 bases and at J to 5 bases, leaving 6 bases not matched to a gene. This CDR3 is CASSEPGRATGELFF. As DNA, the CDR3 is TGTGCCAGCAGTGAGCCAGGGAGGGCAACCGGGGAGCTGTTTTTT.

The V and J genes are TRBV27 and TRBJ1-6; 7 bases agree with TRBD1. With V trimmed by 3 bases and J by 5 bases, 4 bases remained unmatched. The V gene's germline CDR1 is MNHEY and CDR2 SMNVEV (reference sequence). The CDR3 length is 15 residues. CDR3 in DNA: TGTGCCAGCAGTTTTGACAGGGTGAATAATTCACCCCTCCACTTT. Protein sequence: CASSFDRVNNSPLHF.

The chain recombines TRBV5-1 with TRBJ2-1; 12 nucleotides match TRBD2. The CDR3 loop spans 18 amino acids. Germline V CDR1 and CDR2: SGHRS, YFSETQ. V gave up 0 bases and J gave up 7 bases; unmatched junction bases: 11. The CDR3 DNA sequence: TGCGCCAGCAGCTTGGCCGCCCGACTAGCGGGAGCTGGTAATGAGCAGTTCTTC. Its translation: CASSLAARLAGAGNEQFF.

This clone has a handful of counts. The chain uses TRBV28 and TRBJ2-2; D remains unclear. This CDR3 region has 12 residues. CDR1 and CDR2 from the germline V gene are MDHEN and SYDVKM. With 5 bases removed from V and 4 bases from J, the gap between germline ends came to 5 bases. CDR3 region: CASSTPTGELFF. In DNA, the CDR3 is TGTGCCAGCAGTACTCCCACCGGGGAGCTGTTTTTT. Variable domain in full (rest from reference TRBV28 and TRBJ2-2): DVKVTQSSRYLVKRTGEKVFLECVQDMDHENMFWYRQDPGLGLRLIYFSYDVKMKEKGDIPEGYSVSREKKERFSLILESASTNQTSMYLCASSTPTGELFFGEGSRLTVL.

The chain combines TRBV10-3 with TRBJ2-2; possibly TRBD2 for D (6 bases). The CDR3 length is 14 residues. Looked up from germline, CDR1 is ENHRY and CDR2 is SYGVKD. Trimming left V 8 bases short and J 5 bases short, with 15 bases between. The CDR3 loop is CAIGSGQGTGELFF. The CDR3, as DNA: TGTGCCATCGGGAGCGGGCAAGGAACCGGGGAGCTGTTTTTT.

The chain joins TRBV28 to TRBJ1-5, with D uncertain. Germline loops: CDR1 MDHEN, CDR2 SYDVKM. V was pared by 6 bases and J by 6 bases, with 15 bases between. The length of the CDR3 is 14 residues. The CDR3 reads CASREGAGGQPQHF. The CDR3 coding sequence is TGTGCCAGCAGGGAGGGAGCCGGAGGTCAGCCCCAGCATTTT.

This chain joins TRBV7-9 and TRBJ2-7; D gene unclear. Looked up from germline, CDR1 is SEHNR and CDR2 is FQNEAQ (reference sequence). V dropped 3 bases and J dropped 4 bases, with 13 bases sitting between them. This CDR3 spans 14 amino acids. The CDR3 loop reads CASSFKTDGYEQYF. CDR3 nucleotide sequence: TGTGCCAGCAGCTTTAAAACCGACGGGTACGAGCAGTACTTC.

This chain uses TRBV2 with TRBJ1-1, with 8 nucleotides matching TRBD1. The CDR3 covers 14 residues. Germline loops: CDR1 SNHLY, CDR2 FYNNEI. The V segment lost 8 bases and the J segment 3 bases; nucleotides outside the gene matches: 8. CDR3 in amino acids: CASQATGGYTEAFF. In DNA form, the CDR3 reads TGTGCCAGCCAGGCTACAGGGGGATACACTGAAGCTTTCTTT.

This chain joins TRBV10-1 and TRBJ1-1; 8 bases are a match to TRBD1. V dropped 2 bases and J dropped 1; count of bases not matched to a gene: 3. Looked up from germline, CDR1 is WNHNN and CDR2 is SYGVQD (reference sequence). This CDR3 region has 15 residues. The CDR3 loop is CASSEATGANTEAFF. The DNA of the CDR3 is TGCGCCAGCAGTGAGGCGACAGGGGCGAACACTGAAGCTTTCTTT.

This chain uses TRBV5-1 with TRBJ2-1, with TRBD2 matching 9 bases. The V segment lost 4 bases and the J segment 7 bases; nucleotides outside the gene matches: 12. Germline V gives CDR1 SGHRS, CDR2 YFSETQ. The CDR3 has 16 amino acids. Here the CDR3 reads CASSSALAGELNEQFF. The CDR3 nucleotides are TGCGCCAGCAGCAGCGCGTTAGCGGGAGAATTGAATGAGCAGTTCTTC.

V and J are TRBV6-5 and TRBJ2-5; TRBD2 agrees at 14 bases. V shed 6 bases and J 5 bases; nucleotides not matched to a gene: 5. CDR3 length: 15 amino acids. Germline-derived CDR1 and CDR2 are MNHEY and SVGAGI. The CDR3 protein is CASRRGLAGVETQYF. CDR3 sequence (DNA): TGTGCCAGCAGGAGGGGACTAGCGGGAGTCGAGACCCAGTACTTC.

The V call is TRBV4-2, the J call TRBJ2-7; D might be TRBD2 (6 bases). Germline CDR1 and CDR2: LGHNA and YNFKEQ. The CDR3 runs to 16 residues. V was clipped by 1 base and J by 2 bases, with 15 bases between them. The CDR3: CASSQGDGGNPYEQYF. CDR3 bases: TGTGCCAGCAGCCAAGGGGATGGCGGGAACCCCTACGAGCAGTACTTC.